These 30 T cell receptor beta chains were sequenced from one sample in a study of blood T cell repertoires in COVID-19. TCRdb keeps only in-frame clones here, not all; method: immunoSEQ multiplex PCR. The sample has around 130,000 clones; 77% are singletons. The sample taken for sequencing was peripheral blood. Receptors originate from a human donor in a cohort sampled during active COVID-19.

V is TRBV28 and J is TRBJ2-7; perhaps TRBD2 as D (5 bases). V was cut by 7 bases and J by 3 bases, with 13 bases left in between. Germline V gene data show CDR1 as MDHEN and CDR2 as SYDVKM. CDR3 length: 13 residues. The DNA for the CDR3 is TGTGCCAGCACCCTAGCCTTAGGCTACGAGCAGTACTTC. Translated: CASTLALGYEQYF.

The CDR3 is CASPGEERYTEAFF. CDR3 sequence (DNA): TGTGCCAGTCCGGGGGAGGAGCGCTACACTGAAGCTTTCTTT. The chain joins TRBV19 to TRBJ1-1, with D possibly TRBD1 on 5 matching bases. Trimming removed 8 bases at V and 3 bases at J, with 16 bases between. The CDR3 has 14 residues. Germline V gene sequence: CDR1 LNHDA, CDR2 SQIVND (reference sequence).

V and J are TRBV6-5 and TRBJ1-6, with D perhaps matching TRBD1 (5 bases). With 6 bases removed from V and 7 bases from J, the gap between germline ends came to 16 bases. This CDR3 has 15 amino acids. Germline CDR1 is MNHEY and CDR2 is SVGAGI. The CDR3 nucleotides are TGTGCCAGCAGCGAGGGGAGGATATACAATTCACCCCTCCACTTT. Its translation: CASSEGRIYNSPLHF.

The rearrangement links TRBV10-3 to TRBJ2-2, with 7 bases aligning to TRBD1. This CDR3 comprises 15 residues. The J segment lost 5 bases and the V segment lost 0 bases, leaving 3 bases of the junction unmatched. CDR1 and CDR2 (germline): ENHRY, SYGVKD. In DNA form, the CDR3 reads TGTGCCATCAGTGAGTCTACAGGGGTTACCGGGGAGCTGTTTTTT. Its translation: CAISESTGVTGELFF.

The chain employs TRBV27 and TRBJ1-2; D gene uncertain. V gave up 0 bases and J gave up 5 bases, with 13 bases separating them. Germline-derived CDR1 and CDR2 are MNHEY and SMNVEV (reference sequence). The CDR3 covers 15 residues. DNA of the CDR3: TGTGCCAGCAGTTTATCCCCGGACCGAGGGTATGGCTACACCTTC. Its translation: CASSLSPDRGYGYTF.

The chain employs TRBV11-2 and TRBJ2-7; TRBD1 aligns across 10 bases. V lost 5 bases to trimming and J lost 5 bases; unmatched junction nucleotides: 6. The CDR3 covers 14 residues. Germline V gene data show CDR1 as SGHAT and CDR2 as FQNNGV. CDR3 region: CASSDQTGGDEQYF. CDR3 coding DNA: TGTGCCAGCAGCGATCAGACAGGGGGCGACGAGCAGTACTTC.

The V gene is TRBV9, the J gene TRBJ2-7; possible D gene TRBD1, 5 bases. CDR3 length equals 14 residues. CDR1 is SGDLS, CDR2 YYNGEE, per germline. Trimming left V 0 bases short and J 5 bases short, with 12 bases between. CDR3 amino acids: CASSVGGADNEQYF. The CDR3 nucleotides are TGTGCCAGCAGCGTAGGGGGCGCGGACAACGAGCAGTACTTC.

The V and J genes are TRBV6-5 and TRBJ2-5, with D uncertain. The V and J ends lost 5 bases and 1 base respectively, with 14 bases between them. The length of the CDR3 is 15 residues. Germline V CDR1 and CDR2: MNHEY, SVGAGI. The CDR3 DNA follows: TGTGCCAGCAGTCCAACTATTTCAGTCCAAGAGACCCAGTACTTC. It specifies CASSPTISVQETQYF.

CDR3 DNA: TGTGCCAGCAGTTACCAGCCCGGACTAGCTCACGAGCAGTACTTC. It codes for CASSYQPGLAHEQYF. The V and J genes are TRBV6-5 and TRBJ2-7; 8 nucleotides agree with TRBD2. Germline assignment: CDR1 MNHEY and CDR2 SVGAGI. The CDR3 runs 15 residues. V dropped 2 bases and J dropped 5; count of bases not matched to a gene: 8.

In DNA, the CDR3 is TGTGCCAGCAGTGATTCTAGCGGGAGCCCGAATGAGCAGTTCTTC. Translation: CASSDSSGSPNEQFF. The J gene is TRBJ2-1, the V gene TRBV6-4; 10 bases are a match to TRBD2. There are 15 residues in the CDR3. The V gene end was trimmed by 3 bases and the J gene end by 7 bases; junction bases not matched to a gene: 6. Germline CDR1 MRHNA, CDR2 SNTAGT.

This chain links TRBV24-1 with TRBJ2-2, with 8 positions matching TRBD1. Germline V gene sequence: CDR1 KGHDR, CDR2 SFDVKD. The junction had 8 bases not matched to a gene; V was cut back by 4 bases and J by 5 bases. This CDR3 spans 16 amino acids. The CDR3 DNA follows: TGTGCCACCAGTGACCCCGGGACAGGCGGTACCGGGGAGCTGTTTTTT. Encoded protein: CATSDPGTGGTGELFF.

V usage is TRBV5-5 and J usage is TRBJ1-2, with a possible D match to TRBD1 (5 bases). The V end was cut by 3 bases, the J end by 14 bases, with 17 bases between. The CDR3 runs 12 residues. CDR1 is SGHKS and CDR2 is YYEKEE in the germline V gene (reference sequence). CDR3: CASSSTSGTETF. Written as DNA, the CDR3 is TGTGCCAGCAGCTCGACGTCCGGGACTGAGACCTTC.

The chain has TRBV7-6 and TRBJ2-7, with D possibly matching TRBD2 (6 bases). V was trimmed by 1 base and J by 0 bases, leaving 10 bases between them. Germline V gene sequence: CDR1 SGHVS, CDR2 FNYEAQ. The CDR3 spans 15 residues. For the CDR3, the DNA is TGTGCCAGCAGCTTAGTCCCCGGGAGCTCCTACGAGCAGTACTTC. The encoded protein is CASSLVPGSSYEQYF.

This sequence joins TRBV5-1 and TRBJ1-5, with D perhaps TRBD1 (5 bases). The CDR3 totals 16 residues. V lost 10 bases to trimming and J lost 3 bases, with 23 bases between them. CDR1 and CDR2 (germline): SGHRS, YFSETQ. CDR3 region: CARTRSGATPNQPQHF. The DNA of the CDR3 is TGCGCCCGCACACGGAGCGGGGCGACTCCCAATCAGCCCCAGCATTTT.

The chain is built from TRBV19 and TRBJ2-7; weak D call: TRBD1 (6 bases). The germline V and J ends were trimmed by 10 bases and 3 bases, with 16 bases remaining between them. The germline gives CDR1 LNHDA, CDR2 SQIVND (reference sequence). This CDR3 has 13 amino acids. DNA of the CDR3: TGTGCCACCTCGGCAGGGGCCGTCTACGAGCAGTACTTC. Amino acids: CATSAGAVYEQYF.

Points on this clone: Other DNA sequences within the sample encode an identical CDR3. This chain links TRBV6-5 with TRBJ2-7, with 9 bases fitting TRBD1. The CDR3 spans 12 residues. CDR1 MNHEY and CDR2 SVGAGI come from the germline V gene. V gave up 6 bases and J gave up 5 bases; unmatched junction bases: 2. This CDR3 reads CASRRTGDEQYF. In nucleotides, the CDR3 is TGTGCCAGCAGAAGGACAGGGGACGAGCAGTACTTC.

On this clone: At the DNA level, this CDR3 is encoded by other sequences in the same sample as well. The rearrangement uses TRBV28 and TRBJ1-1, with TRBD1 matching over 9 bases. The J segment lost 0 bases and the V segment lost 6 bases, leaving 8 bases of the junction unmatched. The CDR3 is made up of 16 amino acids. Germline V CDR1 and CDR2: MDHEN, SYDVKM. The CDR3 DNA is TGTGCCAGCAGACCCTCACAGGGGGCGATGAACACTGAAGCTTTCTTT. It encodes CASRPSQGAMNTEAFF.

This chain links TRBV30 with TRBJ2-3; 12 bases agree with TRBD2. The CDR3 covers 14 residues. Losses at the gene ends were 0 bases for V and 9 bases for J; bases not matched to a gene: 4. CDR1 and CDR2 from the germline V gene are GTSNPN and SVGIG (reference sequence). The CDR3: CAWSVLAGGLTQYF. The CDR3 DNA reads TGTGCCTGGAGTGTTCTAGCGGGAGGGTTGACGCAGTATTTT.

The chain couples TRBV5-6 to TRBJ2-5; TRBD2 might be the D (5 bases). The CDR3 has 14 amino acids. Deletions cut 2 bases from V and 5 bases from J, with 13 bases between. Germline CDR1 is SGHDT and CDR2 is YYEEEE. This CDR3 is CASSFRAPGETQYF. CDR3 bases: TGTGCCAGCAGCTTCCGGGCCCCGGGGGAGACCCAGTACTTC.

The genes are TRBV12-3 or TRBV12-4 and TRBJ2-7; 9 bases match TRBD1. The CDR3 is 13 residues long. The trim removed 5 bases at V and 5 bases at J, leaving 4 bases unmatched. The CDR3 loop reads CASSPQGADEQYF. The CDR3 DNA is TGTGCCAGCAGTCCACAGGGGGCCGACGAGCAGTACTTC.

The chain links TRBV3-1 (or the pseudogene TRBV3-2) to TRBJ2-5; 13 bases are shared with TRBD2. The CDR3 has 17 amino acids. The germline CDR1 and CDR2 sequences are LGHDT and YNNKEL (reference sequence). V lost 7 bases, J lost 5 bases, and 13 bases stayed unmatched. The DNA of the CDR3 is TGTGCCAGCACCAGGACTAGCGGGGGAAGTATTTTGGAGACCCAGTACTTC. Amino acids: CASTRTSGGSILETQYF.

This rearrangement joins TRBV28 to TRBJ1-3; tentatively, D is TRBD1 (5 bases). CDR3 length equals 14 residues. Trimming took off 10 bases at V and 4 bases at J, with 17 bases between the two ends. Germline CDR1 MDHEN, CDR2 SYDVKM. CDR3: CAIRSAGIGNTIYF. The DNA of the CDR3 is TGTGCCATCCGATCGGCAGGGATAGGAAACACCATATATTTT. Full variable domain (remainder filled in from reference TRBV28 and TRBJ1-3): DVKVTQSSRYLVKRTGEKVFLECVQDMDHENMFWYRQDPGLGLRLIYFSYDVKMKEKGDIPEGYSVSREKKERFSLILESASTNQTSMYLCAIRSAGIGNTIYFGEGSWLTVV.

The chain is built from TRBV11-2 and TRBJ1-6; D may be TRBD1 (6 bases). The CDR3 covers 14 residues. Trimming took 5 bases from V and 10 from J, leaving 15 bases between them. Germline assignment: CDR1 SGHAT and CDR2 FQNNGV. The DNA of the CDR3 is TGTGCCAGCAGCCGAACAGGGTCTGTGTCACCCCTCCACTTT. The encoded protein is CASSRTGSVSPLHF.

The chain employs TRBV5-6 and TRBJ1-2, with 7 nucleotides matching TRBD1. This CDR3 has 14 residues. V was clipped by 4 bases and J by 4 bases; unmatched bases: 7. Germline V gene data show CDR1 as SGHDT and CDR2 as YYEEEE. The CDR3 region is CASSMTGNAYGYTF. The CDR3 bases are TGTGCCAGCAGCATGACAGGGAATGCCTATGGCTACACCTTC.

This clone is medium-sized in the sample. In the same sample, other DNA sequences code for this CDR3. The chain carries TRBV3-1 (or the pseudogene TRBV3-2) and TRBJ2-2, with 9 positions matching TRBD2. Losses at the gene ends were 1 base for V and 6 bases for J; bases not matched to a gene: 3. Germline V gives CDR1 LGHDT, CDR2 YNNKEL (reference sequence). The CDR3 consists of 15 residues. The DNA of the CDR3 is TGTGCCAGCAGCCAAGGTGGACTAGCGTCCGGGGAGCTGTTTTTT. It specifies CASSQGGLASGELFF.

The V call is TRBV28, the J call TRBJ2-1; perhaps TRBD2 as D (5 bases). V was clipped by 8 bases and J by 7 bases, with 12 bases between them. The CDR3 contains 12 residues. The germline CDR1 and CDR2 sequences are MDHEN and SYDVKM. CDR3 region: CASFGVPNEQFF. The DNA of the CDR3 is TGTGCCAGCTTCGGGGTCCCTAATGAGCAGTTCTTC.

This clone appeared once. The V and J genes are TRBV11-3 and TRBJ2-1; 7 nucleotides line up with TRBD2. CDR3 size: 15 residues. V lost 5 bases to trimming and J lost 9 bases; unmatched junction nucleotides: 13. The germline V gene encodes CDR1 SGHNT and CDR2 YENEEA. In DNA form, the CDR3 reads TGTGCCAGCAGCATTAGCGGGTGGGGGGACGTTGAGCAGTTCTTC. This translates into CASSISGWGDVEQFF.

As concerns this clone: Germline is not matched at one junction end, which may reflect a read error. This sequence joins TRBV7-7 and TRBJ2-7, with D maybe TRBD1 (7 bases). Germline assignment: CDR1 SSHAT and CDR2 FNYEAQ (reference sequence). CDR3 length: 13 amino acids. CDR3 in amino acids: CASSAGQNYEQYF. In DNA, the CDR3 is TGTGCTAGCAGCGCGGGACAGAACTACGAGCAGTACTTC.

The gene calls are TRBV7-9 and TRBJ2-7, with D possibly TRBD1 on 6 matching bases. There are 16 residues in the CDR3. V gave up 5 bases and J gave up 0 bases, with 17 bases separating them. Germline CDR1 reads SEHNR; CDR2 reads FQNEAQ (reference sequence). In DNA, the CDR3 is TGTGCCAGCAGCACGACAGGAAGGCGAGCCTCCTACGAGCAGTACTTC. Amino acids: CASSTTGRRASYEQYF.

V is TRBV5-4 and J is TRBJ1-1; D may be TRBD1 (5 bases). V lost 4 bases and J lost 0, with 16 bases in between. The germline V gene encodes CDR1 SGHNT and CDR2 YYREEE (reference sequence). The CDR3 loop spans 16 amino acids. DNA for the CDR3: TGTGCCAGCAGCCCCTCCTACGGGGGAATGAACACTGAAGCTTTCTTT. Its protein is CASSPSYGGMNTEAFF. The variable domain in full, completed from reference TRBV5-4 and TRBJ1-1, reads ETGVTQSPTHLIKTRGQQVTLRCSSQSGHNTVSWYQQALGQGPQFIFQYYREEENGRGNFPPRFSGLQFPNYSSELNVNALELDDSALYLCASSPSYGGMNTEAFFGQGTRLTVV.